A single sample gave rise to the 18 T cell receptor beta chains below, sequenced in a study of blood T cell repertoires in COVID-19. The method was immunoSEQ multiplex PCR; TCRdb's version includes in-frame clones alone and lacks a portion of them. The sample yields about 220,000 clones, more than 75% seen once. The sample was peripheral blood. The receptors here all came from a woman in her 70s with COVID-19, enrolled during active disease.

The chain couples TRBV19 to TRBJ1-2, with D possibly matching TRBD1 (5 bases). Per the germline V gene, CDR1 is LNHDA and CDR2 is SQIVND (reference sequence). The CDR3 loop spans 15 amino acids. V was shortened by 6 bases and J by 2 bases, with 16 bases between the two germline ends. CDR3 DNA: TGTGCCAGTAGAGCAGGGCAGGAGCCAAACTATGGCTACACCTTC. Protein sequence: CASRAGQEPNYGYTF. The full variable domain, rest sourced from reference TRBV19 and TRBJ1-2, is DGGITQSPKYLFRKEGQNVTLSCEQNLNHDAMYWYRQDPGQGLRLIYYSQIVNDFQKGDIAEGYSVSREKKESFPLTVTSAQKNPTAFYLCASRAGQEPNYGYTFGSGTRLTVV.

This chain connects TRBV27 to TRBJ2-1; D uncertain. CDR3 size: 16 residues. Germline CDR1 and CDR2: MNHEY and SMNVEV (reference sequence). V shed 0 bases and J shed 2 bases, with 11 bases lying between them. CDR3 DNA: TGTGCCAGCAGTTTATCGATGGTAGTAGCCTACAATGAGCAGTTCTTC. Its protein is CASSLSMVVAYNEQFF.

The chain recombines TRBV5-4 with TRBJ1-2, with TRBD1 matching 9 bases. The CDR3 runs to 14 residues. The V and J ends lost 5 bases and 7 bases, in that order; junction bases with no gene match: 9. Germline V CDR1 and CDR2: SGHNT, YYREEE (reference sequence). CDR3 DNA sequence: TGTGCCAGCAGTACACAGGGGGCGCGGGGTGGCTACACCTTC. Encoded protein: CASSTQGARGGYTF.

The chain carries TRBV7-2 and TRBJ2-3; 7 bases are a match to TRBD2. CDR3 length: 16 amino acids. Germline CDR1 SGHTA, CDR2 FQGNSA. V shed 1 base and J 3 bases; nucleotides not matched to a gene: 7. The CDR3 spells CASSLEVAGRTDTQYF. The CDR3 DNA reads as TGTGCCAGCAGCTTAGAGGTAGCGGGTAGGACAGATACGCAGTATTTT.

The V gene is TRBV7-8, the J gene TRBJ2-1, with 8 nucleotides matching TRBD2. CDR1 SGHVS and CDR2 FQNEAQ come from the germline V gene. The CDR3 totals 14 residues. J lost 7 bases, V lost 3 bases, and 5 bases had no gene match. For the CDR3, the DNA is TGTGCCAGCAGCTTCGATAGCGGGACAAATGAGCAGTTCTTC. As protein: CASSFDSGTNEQFF.

The rearrangement uses TRBV6-6 and TRBJ1-2; 7 bases match TRBD1. V lost 0 bases to trimming and J lost 4 bases; unmatched junction nucleotides: 5. This CDR3 is built from 15 residues. Germline CDR1 reads MNHNY; CDR2 reads SVGAGI (reference sequence). CDR3 protein: CASSYSKGTAYGYTF. The CDR3 region has the DNA TGTGCCAGCAGTTACTCGAAGGGGACAGCCTATGGCTACACCTTC.

The chain recombines TRBV6-5 with TRBJ1-1, with 7 bases that match TRBD1. The CDR3 contains 15 residues. Losses at the gene ends were 4 bases for V and 8 bases for J; bases not matched to a gene: 13. The germline V gene has CDR1 MNHEY and CDR2 SVGAGI. The CDR3 spells CASSSRQRGQKEAFF. The CDR3 DNA is TGTGCCAGCAGTTCTCGACAAAGGGGACAGAAAGAAGCTTTCTTT.

A single count supports this clone. The V call is TRBV3-1 (or the pseudogene TRBV3-2), the J call TRBJ2-7; 11 nucleotides match TRBD2. This CDR3 is 19 amino acids long. The V gene's germline CDR1 is LGHDT and CDR2 YNNKEL (reference sequence). Trimming took 1 base from V and 0 from J; bases not matched to a gene: 11. The CDR3, as DNA: TGTGCCAGCAGCCAAGGTCGGGTTCTAGCGGGAGGCCTCTCCTACGAGCAGTACTTC. It encodes CASSQGRVLAGGLSYEQYF.

This chain connects TRBV10-3 to TRBJ2-5; 10 nucleotides match TRBD1. This CDR3 is 15 amino acids long. Per the germline V gene, CDR1 is ENHRY and CDR2 is SYGVKD. J lost 2 bases, V lost 0 bases, and 0 bases had no gene match. CDR3 sequence: CAISESGQGQETQYF. CDR3 in DNA: TGTGCCATCAGTGAGTCGGGACAGGGGCAAGAGACCCAGTACTTC.

J is TRBJ1-2 and V is TRBV24-1; 9 bases fit TRBD1. This CDR3 has 14 amino acids. Losses at the gene ends were 4 bases for V and 7 bases for J; bases not matched to a gene: 6. The germline V gene encodes CDR1 KGHDR and CDR2 SFDVKD. The CDR3: CATSDRGQGGGYTF. DNA of the CDR3: TGTGCCACCAGTGACAGGGGACAGGGCGGTGGCTACACCTTC.

The V and J genes are TRBV5-4 and TRBJ2-4, with D maybe TRBD2 (6 bases). Germline CDR1 SGHNT, CDR2 YYREEE (reference sequence). CDR3 length: 14 residues. The V end lost 4 bases, the J end lost 8 bases, and 16 bases lay between the germline ends. The CDR3 nucleotides are TGTGCCAGCAGCCTTTTTGGAAGGGAGGACATTCAGTACTTC. Translating it yields CASSLFGREDIQYF.

This chain joins TRBV7-2 and TRBJ1-1; maybe TRBD1 (6 bases). The V end lost 1 base, the J end lost 4 bases, and 10 bases lay between the germline ends. This CDR3 has 14 amino acids. CDR1 is SGHTA and CDR2 is FQGNSA in the germline V gene. CDR3 coding DNA: TGTGCCAGCAGCTTAGGAGACAGGCGCACTGAAGCTTTCTTT. Residues: CASSLGDRRTEAFF.

The rearrangement uses TRBV4-3 and TRBJ1-1; D gene ambiguous. CDR1 LGHNA and CDR2 YSLEER come from the germline V gene. This CDR3 is built from 13 residues. Trimming cost V 0 bases and J 7 bases, with 9 bases left between them. CDR3 coding DNA: TGCGCCAGCAGCCAAGAATCATACGGTGAAGCTTTCTTT. Encoded protein: CASSQESYGEAFF.

This clone came up a few times. This sequence joins TRBV5-1 and TRBJ2-1, with TRBD2 identical over 10 bases. The CDR3 totals 16 residues. V trimming: 4 bases; J trimming: 0 bases; junction bases outside the gene matches: 4. Germline V CDR1 and CDR2: SGHRS, YFSETQ. The CDR3 DNA follows: TGCGCCAGCAGCATCTCTAGCGGGGGCTCCTACAATGAGCAGTTCTTC. Translation gives CASSISSGGSYNEQFF.

This chain links TRBV10-3 with TRBJ1-1, with a tentative D call TRBD1 (5 bases). The CDR3 consists of 14 residues. CDR1 ENHRY and CDR2 SYGVKD come from the germline V gene. Trimming shortened V by 6 bases and J by 1 base, and 12 bases separated the two germline ends. CDR3 sequence (DNA): TGTGCCATCAGCTCAACCCAGGGGAACACTGAAGCTTTCTTT. Amino acids: CAISSTQGNTEAFF.

The chain couples TRBV12-3 or TRBV12-4 to TRBJ1-6, with 7 positions matching TRBD1. With V trimmed by 5 bases and J by 10 bases, 5 bases remained unmatched. The CDR3 runs to 13 residues. CDR3 residues: CASSATGISPLHF. The CDR3 nucleotides are TGTGCCAGCAGTGCGACAGGGATCTCACCCCTCCACTTT.

The CDR3 bases are TGTGCCAGCAACGTTAGGAGGGAGGCCTACGAGCAGTACTTC. This translates into CASNVRREAYEQYF. This chain uses TRBV6-6 with TRBJ2-7; tentative D call: TRBD2 (6 bases). Deletions cut 7 bases from V and 2 bases from J, with 15 bases between. Germline loops: CDR1 MNHNY, CDR2 SVGAGI (reference sequence). The CDR3 consists of 14 residues.

V gene TRBV2 combines with J gene TRBJ2-7; D is undetermined. This CDR3 contains 14 residues. Germline loops: CDR1 SNHLY, CDR2 FYNNEI. V lost 6 bases to trimming and J lost 0 bases, with 12 bases between them. The CDR3 region has the DNA TGTGCCAGCAGCGTTTCTCCCAGCTCCTACGAGCAGTACTTC. It encodes CASSVSPSSYEQYF.